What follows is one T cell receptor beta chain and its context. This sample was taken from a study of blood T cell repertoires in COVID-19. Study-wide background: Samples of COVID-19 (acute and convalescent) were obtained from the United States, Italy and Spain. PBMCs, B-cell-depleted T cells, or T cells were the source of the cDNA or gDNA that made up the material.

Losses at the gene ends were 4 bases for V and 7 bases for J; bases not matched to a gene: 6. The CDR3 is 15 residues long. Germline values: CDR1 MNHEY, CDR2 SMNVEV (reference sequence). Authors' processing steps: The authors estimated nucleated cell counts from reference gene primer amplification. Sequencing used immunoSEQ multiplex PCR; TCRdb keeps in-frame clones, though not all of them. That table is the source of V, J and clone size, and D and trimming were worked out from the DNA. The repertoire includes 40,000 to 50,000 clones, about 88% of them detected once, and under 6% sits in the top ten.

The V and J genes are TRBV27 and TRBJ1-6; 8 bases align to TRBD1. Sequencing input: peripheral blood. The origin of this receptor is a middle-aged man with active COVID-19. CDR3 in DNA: TGTGCCAGCAGTTCAAGGGACAGGCGCAATTCACCCCTCCACTTT. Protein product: CASSSRDRRNSPLHF.